A single sample is the source of the 7 T cell receptor beta chains below, sequenced in a study of Graves' ophthalmopathy and Graves' hyperthyroidism. From RNA, the CDR3 regions of TCR beta chains were amplified and sequenced. The workflow started with a first-round RT-PCR run with HTBI primers and then moved on to a second-round multiplex PCR. TCRdb called the multiplex PCR reads again in MiXCR, with one record for every CDR3 protein. The sample includes more than 300,000 distinct CDR3 sequences, approximately 17% of them seen just once. The source material was peripheral blood. These receptors came from an adult woman with stable Graves' hyperthyroidism.

The chain employs TRBV7-3 and TRBJ1-5; D is ambiguous. The ends were cut back, 6 bases at V and 4 bases at J, with 13 bases in the middle. Looked up from germline, CDR1 is SGHTA and CDR2 is FQGTGA. The CDR3 totals 14 residues. The CDR3 DNA is TGTGCCAGCAGTGTCCGGGTGGGGAATCAGCCCCAGCATTTT. Translation gives CASSVRVGNQPQHF.

This clonotype was observed a single time. A junction end diverges from the germline sequence, so it may reflect a read error. The V call is TRBV7-9, the J call TRBJ1-1; 7 bases match TRBD1. The CDR3 is 15 residues long. Per germline, CDR1 SEHNR and CDR2 FQNEAQ (reference sequence). Written as DNA, the CDR3 is TGTGCCGGCAGGGACCGGGACAGAAAGAACACTGAAGCTTTCTTT. It is translated as CAGRDRDRKNTEAFF.

The rearrangement joins TRBV24-1 to TRBJ2-7; 7 bases match TRBD1. Unmatched junction bases numbered 4, after V lost 3 bases and J lost 3 bases. The CDR3 runs 14 residues. Germline values: CDR1 KGHDR, CDR2 SFDVKD. The CDR3 loop reads CATSDGTANYEQYF. CDR3 DNA sequence: TGTGCCACCAGTGATGGGACAGCAAACTACGAGCAGTACTTC.

V usage is TRBV12-3 or TRBV12-4 and J usage is TRBJ1-6; perhaps TRBD1 as D (5 bases). This CDR3 spans 14 amino acids. V shed 4 bases and J shed 5 bases, with 9 bases lying between them. The CDR3 DNA reads TGTGCCAGCAGTTCGGGACTGCATAATTCACCCCTCCACTTT. Translated: CASSSGLHNSPLHF.

Remarks on this clonotype: A much larger clonotype is one base distant, so this may be a read error. The chain joins TRBV7-2 to TRBJ1-3; D gene ambiguous. This CDR3 region has 15 residues. Germline V gives CDR1 SGHTA, CDR2 FQGNSA. This CDR3 is CAISFSVGSGNTIYF. CDR3 nucleotides: TGTGCCATCAGCTTCTCGGTAGGATCTGGAAACACCATATATTTT.

This clonotype was observed many times. The gene calls are TRBV12-3 or TRBV12-4 and TRBJ2-2; D may be TRBD1 or TRBD2 (5 bases each). V lost 2 bases and J lost 4, with 11 bases in between. CDR3 length equals 15 residues. The CDR3 sequence: CASSLIAGSTGELFF. In DNA, the CDR3 is TGTGCCAGCAGTTTAATCGCAGGGAGCACCGGGGAGCTGTTTTTT.

This clonotype came up many times. The chain joins TRBV7-3 to TRBJ2-7; a weak D match, TRBD1 (6 bases). The germline gives CDR1 SGHTA, CDR2 FQGTGA. The CDR3 has 14 residues. Trimming pared 5 bases from V and 7 bases from J, leaving 18 bases between. As DNA, the CDR3 is TGTGCCAGCAGCCCGGGTGGGGGCCCTGGGGAGCAGTACTTC. Its translation is CASSPGGGPGEQYF.